This passage covers 23 T cell receptor beta chains from one sample sequenced in a study of T cells in localized non-small cell lung cancer. TCRdb keeps only in-frame clones here, not all; method: immunoSEQ multiplex PCR. In the table there are more than 30,000 clones, around 90% of which are singletons. The sequenced sample was peripheral blood mononuclear cells, obtained before any cancer treatment. These receptors were collected from a woman aged 40 to 75 with stage III lung adenocarcinoma.

The rearrangement uses TRBV2 and TRBJ2-3; weak D call: TRBD1 (7 bases). This CDR3 has 15 residues. Trimming stripped 6 bases from V and 2 bases from J, with 15 bases between. Germline V gene sequence: CDR1 SNHLY, CDR2 FYNNEI. CDR3 region: CASSGRGQITDTQYF. In DNA, the CDR3 is TGTGCCAGCAGCGGGCGGGGACAGATCACAGATACGCAGTATTTT.

The rearrangement links TRBV4-2 to TRBJ2-1; tentative D call: TRBD2 (6 bases). The CDR3 contains 14 residues. Germline loops: CDR1 LGHNA, CDR2 YNFKEQ. V shed 3 bases and J shed 10 bases, with 16 bases lying between them. CDR3 nucleotides: TGTGCCAGCAGCCACTCTAGCGAGGCGCGGGAGCAGTTCTTC. Amino acid sequence: CASSHSSEAREQFF.

This clone was seen a single time. DNA for the CDR3: TGTGCCAGTAGGACTAGCGTGAACACCGGGGAGCTGTTTTTT. Amino acids: CASRTSVNTGELFF. The V call is TRBV19, the J call TRBJ2-2; 8 bases agree with TRBD2. CDR1 is LNHDA and CDR2 is SQIVND in the germline V gene (reference sequence). The trim removed 6 bases at V and 1 base at J, leaving 1 base unmatched. CDR3 length: 14 amino acids.

This chain links TRBV5-1 with TRBJ2-2; D unresolved. Trimming left V 0 bases short and J 1 base short, with 4 bases between. This CDR3 spans 14 amino acids. Looked up from germline, CDR1 is SGHRS and CDR2 is YFSETQ. The CDR3 coding sequence is TGCGCCAGCAGCTTGGACAGGAACACCGGGGAGCTGTTTTTT. It yields the protein CASSLDRNTGELFF.

The rearrangement links TRBV4-2 to TRBJ2-3, with D maybe TRBD1 (6 bases). Germline-derived CDR1 and CDR2 are LGHNA and YNFKEQ. The CDR3 totals 14 residues. V was trimmed by 4 bases and J by 1 base, leaving 9 bases between them. The CDR3 bases are TGTGCCAGCAGCCCTCACAGGGGCACAGATACGCAGTATTTT. Its protein product is CASSPHRGTDTQYF.

This clone has only one observation. This chain joins TRBV15 and TRBJ1-5, with 10 nucleotides matching TRBD1. V was pared by 0 bases and J by 5 bases, with 1 base of the junction left unmatched. The CDR3 is made up of 15 amino acids. CDR1 is LNHNV, CDR2 YYDKDF, per germline (reference sequence). CDR3 sequence (DNA): TGTGCCACCAGCAGAGAGGACAGGGGGGATCAGCCCCAGCATTTT. Translated: CATSREDRGDQPQHF.

The V gene is TRBV9, the J gene TRBJ2-7; 9 bases are a match to TRBD1. The CDR3 totals 17 residues. With V trimmed by 4 bases and J by 3 bases, 14 bases remained unmatched. The V gene's germline CDR1 is SGDLS and CDR2 YYNGEE. The CDR3 spells CASSTHGTGIGRYEQYF. Here the CDR3 DNA reads TGTGCCAGCAGCACCCATGGGACAGGGATCGGTCGCTACGAGCAGTACTTC.

The V call is TRBV5-6, the J call TRBJ2-3; D might be TRBD2 (7 bases). CDR1 and CDR2 from the germline V gene are SGHDT and YYEEEE. V was pared by 0 bases and J by 2 bases, with 13 bases between. The CDR3 totals 16 residues. CDR3 bases: TGTGCCAGCAGCTTGGAAGGGGAGGGGGTCACAGATACGCAGTATTTT. As protein: CASSLEGEGVTDTQYF.

This clone was picked up one time. The chain combines TRBV5-4 with TRBJ1-5; D is possibly TRBD1 (6 bases). Looked up from germline, CDR1 is SGHNT and CDR2 is YYREEE (reference sequence). Trimming shortened V by 2 bases and J by 3 bases, and 9 bases separated the two germline ends. The CDR3 covers 14 residues. CDR3 loop: CASSLAGVNQPQHF. CDR3 DNA: TGTGCCAGCAGCTTAGCAGGGGTCAATCAGCCCCAGCATTTT.

This chain connects TRBV4-1 to TRBJ2-5, with 7 bases identical to TRBD2. V trimming: 3 bases; J trimming: 1 base; junction bases outside the gene matches: 8. This CDR3 is built from 16 residues. Germline V gene data show CDR1 as MGHRA and CDR2 as YSYEKL. The CDR3 here is CASSQKWLAVQETQYF. CDR3 nucleotide sequence: TGCGCCAGCAGCCAGAAATGGCTAGCGGTCCAAGAGACCCAGTACTTC.

This clone was observed a few times. The chain uses TRBV6-4 and TRBJ2-2; possible D gene TRBD1, 7 bases. CDR1 and CDR2 (germline): MRHNA, SNTAGT. This CDR3 is built from 17 residues. The V gene lost 0 bases and the J gene lost 2 bases, with 13 bases spanning the gap. The CDR3: CASSDSKEGANTGELFF. The CDR3 region has the DNA TGTGCCAGCAGTGACTCGAAGGAGGGGGCTAACACCGGGGAGCTGTTTTTT.

The chain recombines TRBV4-3 with TRBJ1-6; D gene ambiguous. This CDR3 has 14 residues. Germline V gene sequence: CDR1 LGHNA, CDR2 YSLEER. V lost 0 bases, J lost 6 bases, and 6 bases lay in between. The CDR3 region is CASSQDRTNSPLHF. For the CDR3, the DNA is TGCGCCAGCAGCCAAGACAGGACTAATTCACCCCTCCACTTT.

The chain has TRBV27 and TRBJ1-4, with 7 bases matching TRBD1. This CDR3 spans 14 amino acids. V lost 6 bases to trimming and J lost 5 bases; unmatched junction nucleotides: 6. Germline lookup yields CDR1 MNHEY and CDR2 SMNVEV (reference sequence). CDR3 residues: CASRDGQDNEKLFF. In DNA, the CDR3 is TGTGCCAGCAGGGATGGACAGGACAATGAAAAACTGTTTTTT.

CDR3 sequence reads: CASSRDRGTYEQYF. The CDR3 bases are TGTGCCAGCAGTAGGGACAGGGGGACCTACGAGCAGTACTTC. The gene calls are TRBV6-5 and TRBJ2-7; TRBD1 aligns across 11 bases. The junction had 2 bases not matched to a gene; V was cut back by 5 bases and J by 2 bases. CDR3 length: 14 amino acids. In germline, CDR1 is MNHEY, CDR2 SVGAGI.

This chain joins TRBV21-1 and TRBJ2-7. TRBV21-1 is a pseudogene. This CDR3 is built from 13 residues. The CDR3 nucleotides read TGTGCCAACAAGGTCGGACGTTTCTACGAGCAGTACTTC. Protein sequence: CANKVGRFYEQYF.

This sequence joins TRBV7-6 and TRBJ1-5; no firm D call. From germline, CDR1 is SGHVS and CDR2 FNYEAQ. The V end lost 5 bases, the J end lost 7 bases, and 12 bases lay between the germline ends. CDR3 length: 13 residues. As DNA, the CDR3 is TGTGCCAGCAGCCGAGAATGGGGACAGCCCCAGCATTTT. Translation gives CASSREWGQPQHF.

The chain carries TRBV10-2 and TRBJ2-1; D may be TRBD2 (6 bases). CDR1 is WSHSY and CDR2 is SAAADI in the germline V gene. Trimming cost V 4 bases and J 2 bases, with 9 bases left between them. The CDR3 is made up of 14 amino acids. CDR3 DNA: TGCGCCAGCAGTGGGGGACTCGCCTACAATGAGCAGTTCTTC. Amino acids: CASSGGLAYNEQFF.

The chain carries TRBV30 and TRBJ2-1; 10 nucleotides line up with TRBD2. Trimming took 3 bases from V and 6 from J; bases not matched to a gene: 8. This CDR3 contains 15 residues. Germline V gives CDR1 GTSNPN, CDR2 SVGIG (reference sequence). As DNA, the CDR3 is TGTGCCTGGAGCCCGCTAGCGGGGGCGATCAATGAGCAGTTCTTC. The encoded protein is CAWSPLAGAINEQFF. The entire variable domain, with the rest obtained from reference TRBV30 and TRBJ2-1, is as follows: SQTIHQWPATLVQPVGSPLSLECTVEGTSNPNLYWYRQAAGRGLQLLFYSVGIGQISSEVPQNLSASRPQDRQFILSSKKLLLSDSGFYLCAWSPLAGAINEQFFGPGTRLTVL.

The chain is built from TRBV6-1 and TRBJ1-5; D call uncertain. Trimming removed 5 bases from V and 4 bases from J, with 12 bases in between. Germline loops: CDR1 MNHNS, CDR2 SASEGT. This CDR3 is built from 14 residues. CDR3 nucleotide sequence: TGTGCCAGCAGTCACGGGGTATCAAATCAGCCCCAGCATTTT. Residues: CASSHGVSNQPQHF.

This rearrangement joins TRBV28 to TRBJ2-2; no definite D call. Germline CDR1 and CDR2: MDHEN and SYDVKM. V was pared by 5 bases and J by 10 bases, with 11 bases between. This CDR3 is built from 12 residues. The CDR3 protein is CASSPRFPELFF. The DNA of the CDR3 is TGTGCCAGCAGTCCCCGCTTTCCGGAGCTGTTTTTT.

In this sample, this clone turned up a few times. One end of the junction does not line up with germline, which may come from a read error. This chain uses TRBV7-9 with TRBJ1-1; D may be TRBD1 (6 bases). The CDR3 runs 13 residues. The V gene's germline CDR1 is SEHNR and CDR2 FQNEAQ (reference sequence). In DNA, the CDR3 is TGTGCCAGCAGCTTAGCTGGTAGTGGGGGGCGAGTCTTT. Translated: CASSLAGSGGRVF.

The chain uses TRBV11-2 and TRBJ2-5; D is unresolved. Germline assignment: CDR1 SGHAT and CDR2 FQNNGV. Between the trimmed V and J ends, which lost 4 bases and 1 base, there was a span of 7 bases. CDR3 length equals 13 residues. CDR3 region: CASSSNPQETQYF. DNA of the CDR3: TGTGCCAGCAGCTCCAACCCCCAAGAGACCCAGTACTTC.

This sequence joins TRBV6-6 and TRBJ2-7; D call uncertain. This CDR3 has 13 residues. The germline V and J ends were trimmed by 7 bases and 3 bases, with 13 bases remaining between them. The germline V gene encodes CDR1 MNHNY and CDR2 SVGAGI (reference sequence). CDR3 region: CASTPGRYYEQYF. In nucleotides, the CDR3 is TGTGCCAGCACCCCCGGGCGTTACTACGAGCAGTACTTC.